These 31 T cell receptor beta chains were all obtained from the same sample, sequenced in a study of long-term antiretroviral therapy in people with HIV. Survey level was the resolution at which the v3.0 immunoSEQ assay ran. Libraries were prepared by immunoSEQ multiplex PCR; TCRdb keeps only in-frame clonotypes and omits some of them. This table holds tens of thousands of clones, about four fifths found once. The material was unsorted PBMCs, obtained 1.1 years before starting antiretroviral therapy. These receptors were obtained from a woman between 25 and 40 years old with HIV.

The gene calls are TRBV19 and TRBJ2-7; the D call may be TRBD1 or TRBD2 (6 bases each). V was trimmed by 5 bases and J by 7 bases, leaving 24 bases between them. The CDR3 is 16 residues long. Germline-derived CDR1 and CDR2 are LNHDA and SQIVND (reference sequence). CDR3 loop: CASSGYRALTGREQYV. Written as DNA, the CDR3 is TGTGCCAGTAGTGGCTACAGGGCGCTAACTGGGAGGGAGCAGTACGTC.

J is TRBJ2-7 and V is TRBV19, with D maybe TRBD2 (6 bases). This CDR3 is built from 16 residues. Trimming took 5 bases from V and 2 from J, leaving 19 bases between them. Germline CDR1 and CDR2: LNHDA and SQIVND (reference sequence). CDR3 DNA sequence: TGTGCCAGTAGTCCGACTATAGGGACTGGAGCCTACGAGCAGTACGTC. It specifies CASSPTIGTGAYEQYV.

CDR3 loop: CSVSPYKTTGGELFF. In DNA form, the CDR3 reads TGCAGCGTCTCCCCTTATAAGACTACCGGCGGGGAGCTGTTTTTT. This sequence joins TRBV29-1 and TRBJ2-2; possibly TRBD2 for D (5 bases). Germline V gives CDR1 SQVTM, CDR2 ANQGSEA. V lost 6 bases, J lost 7 bases, and 21 bases lay in between. The CDR3 loop spans 15 amino acids.

CDR3 in DNA: TGCAGCGTTGAAACGCCTGAAGCTTTCTTT. Translated, it gives CSVETPEAFF. V usage is TRBV29-1 and J usage is TRBJ1-1; no firm D call. Trimming stripped 2 bases from V and 6 bases from J, with 4 bases between. The CDR3 sequence is 10 residues long. CDR1 SQVTM and CDR2 ANQGSEA come from the germline V gene.

The chain joins TRBV27 to TRBJ2-3; TRBD2 aligns across 13 bases. CDR3 length equals 18 residues. V was clipped by 1 base and J by 1 base; unmatched bases: 5. The germline gives CDR1 MNHEY, CDR2 SMNVEV (reference sequence). The CDR3 nucleotides are TGTGCCAGCAGTTTATTTCCTGGACTAGCGGGGGGCACAGATACGCAGTATTTT. It specifies CASSLFPGLAGGTDTQYF.

The rearrangement joins TRBV27 to TRBJ2-7, with D maybe TRBD1 (6 bases). The CDR3 covers 13 residues. Trimming took off 10 bases at V and 0 bases at J, with 13 bases between the two ends. Per germline, CDR1 MNHEY and CDR2 SMNVEV (reference sequence). The CDR3 region has the DNA TGTGCCACCAGACGCAGGGGCTCCTACGAGCAGTACTTC. Its translation: CATRRRGSYEQYF.

This clone was picked up one time. This chain joins TRBV5-1 and TRBJ1-1; D call uncertain. The length of the CDR3 is 15 residues. The germline CDR1 and CDR2 sequences are SGHRS and YFSETQ. Trimming left V 0 bases short and J 1 base short, with 10 bases between. The CDR3 coding sequence is TGCGCCAGCAGCTTGGCCGGTCTACCGAACACTGAAGCTTTCTTT. Translating it yields CASSLAGLPNTEAFF.

CDR3 loop: CAWRAGGAYGTEAFF. The CDR3 DNA sequence: TGTGCCTGGAGGGCTGGGGGCGCTTACGGGACTGAAGCTTTCTTT. This chain joins TRBV30 and TRBJ1-1; possible D gene TRBD1, 6 bases. Trimming removed 3 bases at V and 5 bases at J, with 19 bases between. CDR3 length equals 15 residues. Looked up from germline, CDR1 is GTSNPN and CDR2 is SVGIG (reference sequence).

The gene calls are TRBV7-9 and TRBJ1-5; D not certain. CDR3 length: 12 amino acids. The V gene lost 3 bases and the J gene lost 2 bases, with 2 bases spanning the gap. Germline V lookup: CDR1 SEHNR, CDR2 FQNEAQ (reference sequence). The CDR3 DNA sequence: TGTGCCAGCAGCTTTGGCAATCAGCCCCAGCATTTT. This codes for CASSFGNQPQHF.

The chain has TRBV11-2 and TRBJ1-1; 7 bases fit TRBD1. Germline V gene data show CDR1 as SGHAT and CDR2 as FQNNGV. V dropped 1 base and J dropped 2; count of bases not matched to a gene: 4. The CDR3 loop spans 15 amino acids. CDR3 nucleotide sequence: TGTGCCAGCAGCTTAGGCCGACAGGGAAACACTGAAGCTTTCTTT. It is translated as CASSLGRQGNTEAFF.

The chain is built from TRBV6-5 and TRBJ1-3; D call uncertain. Deletions cut 0 bases from V and 0 bases from J, with 6 bases between. This CDR3 comprises 15 residues. Per the germline V gene, CDR1 is MNHEY and CDR2 is SVGAGI. The CDR3 sequence is CASSYSGSSGNTIYF. DNA for the CDR3: TGTGCCAGCAGTTACTCCGGCAGCTCTGGAAACACCATATATTTT.

For the CDR3, the DNA is TGTGCCGCGCGGCGCCAGGGGGGGACCGGGGAGCTGTTTTTT. It translates to CAARRQGGTGELFF. The J gene is TRBJ2-2, the V gene TRBV6-1; D is perhaps TRBD1 or TRBD2 (7 bases each). V was clipped by 11 bases and J by 5 bases, with 18 bases between them. The CDR3 length is 14 residues. Germline V gene data show CDR1 as MNHNS and CDR2 as SASEGT.

In this sample, this clone turned up once. V and J are TRBV5-6 and TRBJ1-1, with TRBD1 matching over 7 bases. Germline CDR1 SGHDT, CDR2 YYEEEE. After removal of 2 bases from V and 10 bases from J, the junction contained 5 bases not matched to a gene. The CDR3 is 12 residues long. The CDR3 region has the DNA TGTGCCAGCAGCTTTGACAGGGAGGCAGCTTTCTTT. Residues: CASSFDREAAFF.

The rearrangement joins TRBV18 to TRBJ1-3; tentative D call: TRBD1 (5 bases). CDR3 length equals 14 residues. Trimming removed 5 bases at V and 0 bases at J, with 8 bases between. Germline-derived CDR1 and CDR2 are KGHSH and LQKENI. CDR3 loop: CASSTGLSGNTIYF. The CDR3 DNA sequence: TGTGCCAGCTCAACGGGACTCTCTGGAAACACCATATATTTT.

J is TRBJ2-3 and V is TRBV5-6, with 12 bases aligning to TRBD2. CDR1 and CDR2 from the germline V gene are SGHDT and YYEEEE. This CDR3 contains 17 residues. V shed 3 bases and J 0 bases; nucleotides not matched to a gene: 5. The CDR3 spells CASSSNGLAGSTDTQYF. The CDR3, as DNA: TGTGCCAGCAGCTCAAACGGACTAGCGGGGAGCACAGATACGCAGTATTTT.

This chain uses TRBV7-2 with TRBJ2-1; D is unresolved. Germline lookup yields CDR1 SGHTA and CDR2 FQGNSA. This CDR3 has 14 residues. The V end lost 7 bases, the J end lost 12 bases, and 22 bases lay between the germline ends. The CDR3 sequence is CASTRSMGVRWQFF. The CDR3 coding sequence is TGTGCCAGCACTAGATCCATGGGCGTCCGGTGGCAGTTCTTC.

The genes are TRBV11-2 and TRBJ1-2; TRBD1 matches at 7 bases. V shed 5 bases and J 1 base; nucleotides not matched to a gene: 7. The CDR3 is 15 residues long. CDR1 and CDR2 from the germline V gene are SGHAT and FQNNGV. The CDR3 sequence is CASSPRQGYNYGYTF. In DNA, the CDR3 is TGTGCCAGCAGCCCCCGACAGGGCTATAACTATGGCTACACCTTC.

This clone is a singleton in its sample. The chain has TRBV6-1 and TRBJ2-1, with 9 nucleotides matching TRBD2. Per germline, CDR1 MNHNS and CDR2 SASEGT. Losses at the gene ends were 3 bases for V and 7 bases for J; bases not matched to a gene: 7. The CDR3 runs 15 residues. The CDR3 DNA reads TGTGCCAGCAGTGAGCTAGCGGGGTTACTAAATGAGCAGTTCTTC. It is translated as CASSELAGLLNEQFF.

This clone has a single count. The chain links TRBV19 to TRBJ1-1; D is perhaps TRBD1 (5 bases). The CDR3 is made up of 13 amino acids. Germline V gives CDR1 LNHDA, CDR2 SQIVND (reference sequence). Trimming took off 3 bases at V and 3 bases at J, with 8 bases between the two ends. CDR3 sequence reads: CASSIWGDTEAFF. CDR3 DNA sequence: TGTGCCAGTAGTATCTGGGGGGACACTGAAGCTTTCTTT.

The V and J genes are TRBV30 and TRBJ1-3; a possible D gene is TRBD1 (5 bases). Germline CDR1 is GTSNPN and CDR2 is SVGIG (reference sequence). There are 12 residues in the CDR3. V gave up 4 bases and J gave up 8 bases, with 12 bases separating them. CDR3 DNA sequence: TGTGCCTGGACAAGGGGCAGCTACACCATATATTTT. Its translation is CAWTRGSYTIYF.

The CDR3 loop is CAWSSGRGGREKLFF. CDR3 DNA sequence: TGTGCCTGGAGTTCCGGCAGGGGAGGGCGTGAAAAACTGTTTTTT. This chain connects TRBV30 to TRBJ1-4; D might be TRBD1 (6 bases). Germline CDR1 GTSNPN, CDR2 SVGIG (reference sequence). Trimming took 2 bases from V and 7 from J, leaving 17 bases between them. The CDR3 contains 15 residues.

J is TRBJ2-5 and V is TRBV5-1; 7 bases agree with TRBD1. The trim removed 6 bases at V and 4 bases at J, leaving 6 bases unmatched. CDR3 length equals 13 residues. Germline V gene lookup returns CDR1 SGHRS and CDR2 YFSETQ. CDR3 loop: CASNNRGRETQYF. The DNA of the CDR3 is TGCGCCAGCAATAACAGGGGAAGAGAGACCCAGTACTTC.

This sequence joins TRBV9 and TRBJ1-1; a possible D gene is TRBD1 (6 bases). V gave up 4 bases and J gave up 3 bases, with 16 bases separating them. The CDR3 length is 15 residues. Germline assignment: CDR1 SGDLS and CDR2 YYNGEE. CDR3 in amino acids: CASSQHVGGHTEAFF. The CDR3 DNA is TGTGCCAGCAGCCAACACGTTGGGGGGCACACTGAAGCTTTCTTT.

The chain is built from TRBV7-2 and TRBJ1-6; D gene ambiguous. V lost 1 base and J lost 10, with 11 bases in between. This CDR3 is 14 amino acids long. Germline V gives CDR1 SGHTA, CDR2 FQGNSA. The CDR3 sequence is CASSLDGVRSPLHF. Here the CDR3 DNA reads TGTGCCAGCAGCTTAGATGGGGTGCGCTCACCCCTCCACTTT.

The chain recombines TRBV6-1 with TRBJ2-7; 11 bases are shared with TRBD2. CDR3 length equals 15 residues. Germline-derived CDR1 and CDR2 are MNHNS and SASEGT. Trimming cost V 7 bases and J 3 bases; bases outside gene matches: 8. The CDR3 DNA reads TGTGCCAGCATCTTTAGCGGGGGGGCCGACTACGAGCAGTACGTC. This encodes CASIFSGGADYEQYV.

J is TRBJ1-2 and V is TRBV7-2, with 7 bases matching TRBD1. Germline loops: CDR1 SGHTA, CDR2 FQGNSA. This CDR3 contains 15 residues. With 5 bases clipped from V and 8 bases from J, the junction kept 14 bases outside the gene matches. The CDR3 protein is CASSAQGGIPGGYTF. CDR3 sequence (DNA): TGTGCCAGCAGCGCCCAAGGGGGCATCCCTGGGGGCTACACCTTC.

The chain joins TRBV2 to TRBJ2-1, with a possible D match to TRBD2 (5 bases). From germline, CDR1 is SNHLY and CDR2 FYNNEI. Trimming cost V 9 bases and J 0 bases, with 12 bases left between them. The CDR3 sequence is 14 residues long. CDR3 loop: CARDSGSSYNEQFF. The CDR3 DNA follows: TGTGCCAGAGATTCGGGGAGCTCCTACAATGAGCAGTTCTTC.

The V and J genes are TRBV7-9 and TRBJ1-1; 7 nucleotides align to TRBD1. The J segment lost 11 bases and the V segment lost 6 bases, leaving 12 bases of the junction unmatched. This CDR3 spans 13 amino acids. Germline-derived CDR1 and CDR2 are SEHNR and FQNEAQ (reference sequence). The CDR3 sequence is CASRQRGGSGAFF. The CDR3 DNA reads TGTGCCAGCAGGCAGAGAGGGGGCTCTGGGGCTTTCTTT.

For the CDR3, the DNA is TGTGCCATCAGTGAGAGTAGCAATCAGCCCCAGCATTTT. Protein: CAISESSNQPQHF. The chain employs TRBV10-3 and TRBJ1-5; D remains ambiguous. CDR3 length: 13 residues. Trimming removed 2 bases from V and 0 bases from J, with 2 bases in between. Looked up from germline, CDR1 is ENHRY and CDR2 is SYGVKD.

There are a few counts of this clone. The chain has TRBV6-5 and TRBJ1-5; the D gene is possibly TRBD1 (5 bases). With 8 bases removed from V and 2 bases from J, the gap between germline ends came to 13 bases. Germline V CDR1 and CDR2: MNHEY, SVGAGI. The CDR3 consists of 14 residues. Here the CDR3 reads CASAGNQGNQPQHF. The CDR3 DNA reads TGTGCCAGCGCAGGGAATCAGGGCAATCAGCCCCAGCATTTT.

The chain combines TRBV11-3 with TRBJ2-1; D may be TRBD1 (6 bases). The CDR3 has 14 amino acids. CDR1 is SGHNT, CDR2 YENEEA, per germline. Trimming took off 4 bases at V and 8 bases at J, with 15 bases between the two ends. In DNA, the CDR3 is TGTGCCAGCAGCTACGAGGTGGGGGCGCATGAGCAGTTCTTC. As protein: CASSYEVGAHEQFF.